These 26 T cell receptor beta chains were all obtained from the same sample, sequenced in a study of OX40 agonist ivuxolimab in advanced cancers. The method was immunoSEQ multiplex PCR; TCRdb's version includes in-frame clones alone and lacks a portion of them. Here the sample spans around 81,000 clones, 85% to 90% being singletons. The specimen was CD4+ or CD8+ T cells sorted from blood, collected in a trial of the OX40 agonist ivuxolimab. The receptor set was obtained from an adult with an advanced solid tumor such as melanoma, head and neck, liver or kidney cancer.

This chain links TRBV9 with TRBJ1-5; TRBD1 might be the D (6 bases). The CDR3 consists of 15 residues. CDR1 SGDLS and CDR2 YYNGEE come from the germline V gene. V was shortened by 0 bases and J by 3 bases, with 10 bases between the two germline ends. CDR3 loop: CASSVESGANQPQHF. In DNA, the CDR3 is TGTGCCAGCAGCGTAGAATCAGGGGCCAATCAGCCCCAGCATTTT.

The rearrangement uses TRBV30 and TRBJ2-7, with unresolved D. Trimming removed 5 bases from V and 2 bases from J, with 13 bases in between. Germline CDR1 and CDR2: GTSNPN and SVGIG (reference sequence). The CDR3 is made up of 13 amino acids. CDR3 residues: CAWLPPGAYEQYF. CDR3 nucleotide sequence: TGTGCCTGGCTACCCCCCGGCGCCTACGAGCAGTACTTC.

This chain connects TRBV5-1 to TRBJ2-7; tentative D call: TRBD1 (5 bases). This CDR3 has 15 residues. V was cut by 0 bases and J by 1 base, with 11 bases left in between. Germline V gene data show CDR1 as SGHRS and CDR2 as YFSETQ. Here the CDR3 DNA reads TGCGCCAGCAGCTTGGGACATACAGGTTCCTACGAGCAGTACTTC. It encodes CASSLGHTGSYEQYF.

In regard to this clone: Other nucleotide sequences in the sample specify the same CDR3. V usage is TRBV7-9 and J usage is TRBJ2-7; 7 nucleotides align to TRBD1. The CDR3 has 12 residues. The V and J ends lost 4 bases and 5 bases, in that order; junction bases with no gene match: 2. Germline V gene lookup returns CDR1 SEHNR and CDR2 FQNEAQ (reference sequence). As DNA, the CDR3 is TGTGCCAGCAGCTCTACAGGGGACGAGCAGTACTTC. It codes for CASSSTGDEQYF.

The table lists this clone with a few counts. The V gene is TRBV7-9, the J gene TRBJ1-2; D is undetermined. Germline values: CDR1 SEHNR, CDR2 FQNEAQ (reference sequence). V was cut by 6 bases and J by 0 bases, with 11 bases left in between. The CDR3 is 14 amino acids. In DNA, the CDR3 is TGTGCCAGCAGTTCCTCGGGAGCTAACTATGGCTACACCTTC. As protein: CASSSSGANYGYTF.

The V call is TRBV7-6, the J call TRBJ2-3; no definite D call. The ends were cut back, 5 bases at V and 2 bases at J, with 11 bases in the middle. The CDR3 is made up of 14 amino acids. CDR1 and CDR2 (germline): SGHVS, FNYEAQ. The CDR3 here is CASSVGIATDTQYF. Here the CDR3 DNA reads TGTGCCAGCAGCGTGGGTATAGCCACAGATACGCAGTATTTT.

This clone has a handful of counts. V and J are TRBV9 and TRBJ1-3, with TRBD1 as a possible D gene (5 bases). CDR1 SGDLS and CDR2 YYNGEE come from the germline V gene. The length of the CDR3 is 15 residues. Trimming shortened V by 0 bases and J by 0 bases, and 7 bases separated the two germline ends. CDR3: CASSVGGNSGNTIYF. The CDR3 DNA follows: TGTGCCAGCAGCGTAGGGGGGAACTCTGGAAACACCATATATTTT.

This chain links TRBV5-8 with TRBJ1-3; the D is unclear. Per the germline V gene, CDR1 is SGHTS and CDR2 is YDEGEE. The CDR3 spans 14 residues. Deletions cut 1 base from V and 4 bases from J, with 9 bases between. The CDR3 loop is CASSLRDSGNTIYF. CDR3 DNA sequence: TGTGCCAGCAGCTTGAGGGATTCGGGAAACACCATATATTTT.

This clone showed up just a few times. The chain carries TRBV7-3 and TRBJ2-4; TRBD1 matches 10 bases. The CDR3 totals 14 residues. Germline V gene sequence: CDR1 SGHTA, CDR2 FQGTGA. V lost 4 bases and J lost 5; bases outside the gene matches: 2. The CDR3 DNA is TGTGCCAGCAGCTCCGGACAGGGGGAAAACATTCAGTACTTC. It translates to CASSSGQGENIQYF.

The chain recombines TRBV28 with TRBJ1-1; possibly TRBD1 for D (6 bases). The CDR3 has 14 residues. The ends were cut back, 7 bases at V and 1 base at J, with 13 bases in the middle. CDR1 is MDHEN, CDR2 SYDVKM, per germline. CDR3 in amino acids: CASNQQGWNTEAFF. The CDR3 nucleotides are TGTGCCAGCAACCAACAGGGTTGGAACACTGAAGCTTTCTTT.

This clone is a singleton in its sample. The rearrangement uses TRBV5-1 and TRBJ2-2, with 8 bases aligning to TRBD2. CDR1 and CDR2 from the germline V gene are SGHRS and YFSETQ. The trim removed 3 bases at V and 4 bases at J, leaving 5 bases unmatched. This CDR3 is 15 amino acids long. CDR3 sequence (DNA): TGCGCCAGCAGCTGGACTAGCAGCCGCACCGGGGAGCTGTTTTTT. Translating it yields CASSWTSSRTGELFF.

The V gene is TRBV11-3, the J gene TRBJ2-1; the match to TRBD2 covers 8 bases. Germline CDR1 and CDR2: SGHNT and YENEEA. J lost 6 bases, V lost 0 bases, and 1 base had no gene match. This CDR3 is built from 14 residues. CDR3 region: CASSLDRGGNEQFF. In nucleotides, the CDR3 is TGTGCCAGCAGCTTAGATCGGGGGGGCAATGAGCAGTTCTTC.

The gene calls are TRBV6-5 and TRBJ1-1; unclear D gene. Per germline, CDR1 MNHEY and CDR2 SVGAGI. The CDR3 is 15 amino acids. V was shortened by 2 bases and J by 1 base, with 11 bases between the two germline ends. The CDR3 nucleotides read TGTGCCAGCAGTTACAGGCGGTCTCAGAACACTGAAGCTTTCTTT. Translation gives CASSYRRSQNTEAFF.

This sequence joins TRBV12-5 and TRBJ2-1; a possible D gene is TRBD2 (8 bases). The V and J ends lost 2 bases and 6 bases respectively, with 20 bases between them. Per the germline V gene, CDR1 is LGHNT and CDR2 is FRNRAP. There are 17 residues in the CDR3. This CDR3 reads CASGLSTGTRGINEQFF. The CDR3 coding sequence is TGTGCTAGTGGTTTGTCGACAGGGACTAGGGGGATCAATGAGCAGTTCTTC.

The CDR3 nucleotides are TGTGCCAGCAGCATCGGGGGTGTAGGTATCACCGGGGAGCTGTTTTTT. Residues: CASSIGGVGITGELFF. The V and J genes are TRBV9 and TRBJ2-2; tentatively, D is TRBD2 (6 bases). The CDR3 covers 16 residues. The V end lost 4 bases, the J end lost 4 bases, and 17 bases lay between the germline ends. Germline CDR1 and CDR2: SGDLS and YYNGEE.

This chain connects TRBV7-3 to TRBJ2-3, with D uncertain. Germline V CDR1 and CDR2: SGHTA, FQGTGA. The ends were cut back, 4 bases at V and 0 bases at J, with 8 bases in the middle. The CDR3 is made up of 14 amino acids. The CDR3 DNA sequence: TGTGCCAGCAGCTCTAGATCTAGCACAGATACGCAGTATTTT. Encoded protein: CASSSRSSTDTQYF. Full variable domain (remainder filled in from reference TRBV7-3 and TRBJ2-3): GAGVSQTPSNKVTEKGKYVELRCDPISGHTALYWYRQSLGQGPEFLIYFQGTGAADDSGLPNDRFFAVRPEGSVSTLKIQRTERGDSAVYLCASSSRSSTDTQYFGPGTRLTVL.

The CDR3 sequence is CASSKEPGSELSNEQFF. The CDR3 DNA reads TGTGCCAGCAGCAAAGAACCAGGAAGCGAGCTAAGCAATGAGCAGTTCTTC. This sequence joins TRBV21-1 and TRBJ2-1. TRBV21-1 is described as a pseudogene. The CDR3 totals 17 residues.

The table lists this clone with a count of one. The chain is built from TRBV7-2 and TRBJ2-3; no firm D call. CDR1 and CDR2 (germline): SGHTA, FQGNSA. V gave up 0 bases and J gave up 2 bases, with 6 bases separating them. The CDR3 runs 14 residues. The CDR3 DNA reads TGTGCCAGCAGCTTAGCGAGCTTCACAGATACGCAGTATTTT. Translation gives CASSLASFTDTQYF.

The J gene is TRBJ2-1, the V gene TRBV7-3; perhaps TRBD2 as D (6 bases). The CDR3 runs to 15 residues. Germline V gene lookup returns CDR1 SGHTA and CDR2 FQGTGA. V was trimmed by 5 bases and J by 0 bases, leaving 11 bases between them. This CDR3 is CASSGTQSSYNEQFF. CDR3 DNA sequence: TGTGCCAGCAGCGGGACTCAAAGCTCCTACAATGAGCAGTTCTTC.

The genes are TRBV19 and TRBJ2-7; 7 bases are shared with TRBD2. CDR3 length: 14 amino acids. Germline V lookup: CDR1 LNHDA, CDR2 SQIVND (reference sequence). With V trimmed by 2 bases and J by 5 bases, 6 bases remained unmatched. The CDR3 spells CASSISGRPHEQYF. In DNA form, the CDR3 reads TGTGCCAGTAGTATATCCGGGAGGCCCCACGAGCAGTACTTC.

The V gene is TRBV6-5, the J gene TRBJ2-7; D is perhaps TRBD2 (5 bases). Germline CDR1 MNHEY, CDR2 SVGAGI. This CDR3 has 15 amino acids. Trimming took 4 bases from V and 0 from J, leaving 13 bases between them. CDR3 residues: CASSLRSGPSYEQYF. Written as DNA, the CDR3 is TGTGCCAGCAGTTTGAGGAGCGGACCCTCCTACGAGCAGTACTTC.

The chain carries TRBV19 and TRBJ2-1; D not resolved. The CDR3 consists of 15 residues. Per germline, CDR1 LNHDA and CDR2 SQIVND (reference sequence). Trimming shortened V by 10 bases and J by 4 bases, and 20 bases separated the two germline ends. The CDR3: CATSPLKSGYNEQFF. In nucleotides, the CDR3 is TGTGCCACCTCTCCCCTCAAGTCAGGTTACAATGAGCAGTTCTTC.

The chain joins TRBV9 to TRBJ2-2, with a possible D match to TRBD1 (5 bases). CDR3 length: 15 residues. Trimming stripped 4 bases from V and 2 bases from J, with 12 bases between. Germline CDR1 reads SGDLS; CDR2 reads YYNGEE. The CDR3: CASSPRTSNTGELFF. The DNA for the CDR3 is TGTGCCAGCAGCCCCCGGACAAGTAACACCGGGGAGCTGTTTTTT.

V gene TRBV7-3 combines with J gene TRBJ2-1, with D possibly being TRBD2 (6 bases). The CDR3 runs to 15 residues. V lost 4 bases, J lost 4 bases, and 14 bases lay in between. The germline gives CDR1 SGHTA, CDR2 FQGTGA. The CDR3 loop is CASSSYSGKYNEQFF. The CDR3 DNA reads TGTGCCAGCAGCTCATATAGCGGAAAGTACAATGAGCAGTTCTTC.

The rearrangement links TRBV6-1 to TRBJ2-3; perhaps TRBD2 as D (5 bases). The CDR3 consists of 11 residues. Per the germline V gene, CDR1 is MNHNS and CDR2 is SASEGT. V shed 8 bases and J shed 6 bases, with 9 bases lying between them. CDR3 DNA sequence: TGTGCCAGCGGGCGGGTGGATACGCAGTATTTT. Translated: CASGRVDTQYF.

The chain joins TRBV21-1 to TRBJ2-7; the table names TRBD1, a call not compared with the DNA. TRBV21-1 is assigned pseudogene status. CDR3 length: 14 amino acids. CDR3 sequence: CASTGHQGAYEQYF. The CDR3 DNA reads as TGTGCCAGCACTGGGCATCAGGGGGCCTACGAGCAGTACTTC.